Sequencing of this T cell receptor beta chain was carried out in a study of T-cell reconstitution after alpha-beta-depleted transplantation in children. This clonotype was observed a few times. CDR1 and CDR2 (germline): SGDLS, YYNGEE. This CDR3 spans 15 amino acids. Trimming took off 1 base at V and 7 bases at J, with 12 bases between the two ends. Preparing the TCRbeta library involved the use of unique molecular identifiers. One entry per CDR3 protein, called by TCRdb with MiXCR from the PCR reads. The sample lists 60,000 to 80,000 distinct CDR3 sequences, 7% to 8% occurring once. The receptor was derived from a human donor who donated a stem cell graft to a child with acute lymphoblastic leukemia. Sequencing was performed on PBMCs from the stem cell graft donor, taken from the stem cell graft. The chain joins TRBV9 to TRBJ1-6; no firm D call. The CDR3 DNA is TGTGCCAGCAGCGTAAACAGTCTCAGCAATTCACCCCTCCACTTT. The encoded protein is CASSVNSLSNSPLHF.